A selection of T cell receptor beta chains follows, all from one sample in a study of blood T cell repertoires in COVID-19. Repertoires were generated with immunoSEQ multiplex PCR, while TCRdb's copy carries only in-frame clones and drops some. The table has about 210,000 clones, about 91% seen once. Sequencing was done on a sample of PBMCs or T cells enriched from blood (not recorded which). These receptors were collected from a man between 18 and 29 years old with acute COVID-19. Each CDR3 is given with its conserved first and last residue. A D gene is named only where the DNA matches it firmly. Some rows have no size entry. The others give once, few or many, or a class for an expanded clone.

V gene	D gene	J gene	clone size	CDR3 length	CDR3 DNA	CDR3 protein
TRBV6-5	TRBD1	TRBJ2-1	.	12	TGTGCCAGCAGAAGACAGGGTAATGAGCAGTTCTTC	CASRRQGNEQFF
TRBV27	TRBD1	TRBJ1-2	.	12	TGTGCCAGCCGAGGGACAGACTATGGCTACACCTTC	CASRGTDYGYTF
TRBV11-3	TRBD2	TRBJ2-2	.	16	TGTGCCAGCAGTCATGGACTAGCGGGGGACACCGGGGAGCTGTTTTTT	CASSHGLAGDTGELFF
TRBV15	.	TRBJ1-5	.	15	TGTGCCACCAGCAGAGGGGACACCCTAAATCAGCCCCAGCATTTT	CATSRGDTLNQPQHF
TRBV27	TRBD1	TRBJ1-4	.	13	TGTGCCAGCACAGGACAGGGGTATGAAAAACTGTTTTTT	CASTGQGYEKLFF
TRBV12-3/TRBV12-4	TRBD2	TRBJ2-7	.	13	TGTGCCAGCAGTACCAAACTAGCGATCGAGCAGTACTTC	CASSTKLAIEQYF
TRBV24-1	.	TRBJ2-3	.	17	TGTGCCACCAGTGATCCCCGGAGCGGCCCCTCCACAGATACGCAGTATTTT	CATSDPRSGPSTDTQYF
TRBV16	TRBD1	TRBJ2-4	.	17	TGTGCCAGCAGCCTCCACAAAACTAGGAAGGGGGCTTGGATTCAGTACTTC	CASSLHKTRKGAWIQYF
TRBV11-2	.	TRBJ2-5	.	13	TGTGCCAGCAGCTTAGCCAGCCAAGAGACCCAGTACTTC	CASSLASQETQYF
TRBV15	TRBD1	TRBJ1-4	.	16	TGTGCCACCAGCAAAGGACAGGGTGGCACTAATGAAAAACTGTTTTTT	CATSKGQGGTNEKLFF
TRBV6-2/TRBV6-3	TRBD2	TRBJ2-7	.	15	TGTGCCAGCAGTTACCAAGCGGGAGACTACTACGAGCAGTACTTC	CASSYQAGDYYEQYF
TRBV18	.	TRBJ1-4	.	14	TGTGCCAGCTCACCGACGGGGGTTGGTGAAAAACTGTTTTTT	CASSPTGVGEKLFF
TRBV7-6	TRBD1	TRBJ2-3	.	15	TGTGCCAGCAGCTTAGCGGACAGGGGCACAGATACGCAGTATTTT	CASSLADRGTDTQYF
TRBV29-1	.	TRBJ2-1	.	14	TGCAGCGTTGCCAGGGAGCGGAGGGACAATGAGCAGTTCTTC	CSVARERRDNEQFF
TRBV4-1	TRBD1	TRBJ1-1	.	14	TGCGCCAGCAGCCGTCCGACAGGGGGGACTGAAGCTTTCTTT	CASSRPTGGTEAFF
TRBV7-9	TRBD2	TRBJ2-1	.	16	TGTGCCAGCAGCCCATACGGGACTAGCGGACAGGGTGAGCAGTTCTTC	CASSPYGTSGQGEQFF
TRBV18	TRBD1	TRBJ2-2	.	15	TGTGCCAGCTCACCCCAGGGGGCTCAGACCGGGGAGCTGTTTTTT	CASSPQGAQTGELFF
TRBV10-2	TRBD1	TRBJ1-2	.	15	TGCGCCAGCAGTGAGCCCCAGGGGGCTGACTATGGCTACACCTTC	CASSEPQGADYGYTF
TRBV28	TRBD1	TRBJ1-5	.	16	TGTGCCAGCAGTTTATGGGACAGGGGATTCCATCAGCCCCAGCATTTT	CASSLWDRGFHQPQHF
TRBV28	TRBD1	TRBJ1-2	once	14	TGTGCCAGCAGCATGGGACAGTCAAAGTATGGCTACACCTTC	CASSMGQSKYGYTF
TRBV10-3	TRBD2	TRBJ2-2	few	16	TGTGCCATCAGGCCTACTAGCGGGAGTCGCACCGGGGAGCTGTTTTTT	CAIRPTSGSRTGELFF
TRBV5-5	TRBD1	TRBJ2-1	once	17	TGTGCCAGCAGCTTGGTTCCAGGGACAGGGGATAGCAATGAGCAGTTCTTC	CASSLVPGTGDSNEQFF
TRBV29-1	TRBD2	TRBJ2-7	.	13	TGCAGCGGCCTACTAGCGGGAGCGAACGAGCAGTACTTC	CSGLLAGANEQYF
TRBV5-6	TRBD1	TRBJ2-7	.	14	TGTGCCAGCAGCTACGGGACAGGGAGCTACGAGCAGTACTTC	CASSYGTGSYEQYF
TRBV4-2	.	TRBJ2-2	.	13	TGTGCCAGCAGCCCCCTGAACACCGGGGAGCTGTTTTTT	CASSPLNTGELFF
TRBV27	.	TRBJ2-1	.	14	TGTGCCAGCAGTTCGGGACTTTACAACAATGAGCAGTTCTTC	CASSSGLYNNEQFF
TRBV12-3/TRBV12-4	.	TRBJ1-1	.	13	TGTGCCCAAATCCTGACTGGGAACACTGAAGCTTTCTTT	CAQILTGNTEAFF
TRBV7-9	.	TRBJ2-2	once	13	TGTGCCAGCAGCCAACCCCCTAGCGGGGAGCTGTTTTTT	CASSQPPSGELFF
TRBV9	TRBD1	TRBJ1-1	.	17	TGTGCCAGCAGCATCCGGGACAGCGGATGGGAGAACACTGAAGCTTTCTTT	CASSIRDSGWENTEAFF
TRBV7-8	.	TRBJ2-5	.	17	TGTGCCAGCAGCTTGAACCCCCCCCAAGACAGACAAGAGACCCAGTACTTC	CASSLNPPQDRQETQYF
TRBV24-1	TRBD2	TRBJ2-3	.	18	TGTGCCACCAGTGATTTATCGGCTAGCGGGGGTTACACAGATACGCAGTATTTT	CATSDLSASGGYTDTQYF
TRBV4-2	TRBD2	TRBJ2-7	.	15	TGTGCCAGCAGCAACTCACTAGCGGGAGAGGCCGAGCAGTACTTC	CASSNSLAGEAEQYF
TRBV2	TRBD1	TRBJ2-1	.	14	TGTGCCAGCAGACAGCAGGGGGCCTACAATGAGCAGTTCTTC	CASRQQGAYNEQFF
TRBV5-1	TRBD1	TRBJ1-3	.	15	TGCGCCAGCAGCCTAGGGGGCCACTCTGGAAACACCATATATTTT	CASSLGGHSGNTIYF
TRBV28	.	TRBJ2-3	once	13	TGTGCCAGCAGTTTAGGACAAACAGATACGCAGTATTTT	CASSLGQTDTQYF
TRBV9	TRBD1	TRBJ1-2	.	16	TGTGCCAGCAGCGTAGAAAAGACAGGGAGCCCCTATGGCTACACCTTC	CASSVEKTGSPYGYTF
TRBV5-5	TRBD1	TRBJ2-7	.	13	TGTGCCAGCACCAAGGGGGCGACCTACGAGCAGTACTTC	CASTKGATYEQYF
TRBV9	TRBD2	TRBJ2-3	few	18	TGTGCCAGCAGCGTTAGTCGGCTAGCGGGAGGAAAAATAGATACGCAGTATTTT	CASSVSRLAGGKIDTQYF
TRBV7-3	.	TRBJ2-2	.	18	.	CASSLIGTSSSGTGELFF
TRBV5-8	TRBD2	TRBJ2-7	once	15	TGTGCCAGCAGCAGCAGACTAGCGGGCCCCCTAGAGCAGTACTTC	CASSSRLAGPLEQYF
TRBV28	TRBD1	TRBJ1-4	.	15	TGTGCCAGCAGTCTCGGACAGGGGGCTAATGAAAAACTGTTTTTT	CASSLGQGANEKLFF